What follows are 8 T cell receptor beta chains derived from one specimen sequenced in a study of T cells in Graves' hyperthyroidism and ophthalmopathy (dated by TCRdb to the late 2010s). Library preparation was by multiplex PCR. The instrument given in TCRdb is Illumina HiSeq 2000. Amplification of TCR beta CDR3 regions was carried out from RNA transcripts. The TCR CDR3 was subjected to a first round of RT-PCR using the HTBI primer set and the Qiagen OneStep RT-PCR kit. In TCRdb, the public reads were trimmed at Q25 with fastp and aligned with MiXCR, with productive beta chains retained. Rows are combined by CDR3 protein, so each entry shows the most common genes and DNA. This sample is represented by about 400,000 distinct CDR3 sequences; around 14% of them were singletons. Jointly, the top ten make up around 7% of the sample. Sequences were obtained from blood. These receptors were collected from a woman aged 18-30 years with Graves' hyperthyroidism.

This clonotype was detected a few times. The V gene is TRBV4-1, the J gene TRBJ2-7; possibly TRBD2 for D (6 bases). The CDR3 totals 14 residues. Trimming took off 4 bases at V and 3 bases at J, with 13 bases between the two ends. Germline loops: CDR1 MGHRA, CDR2 YSYEKL. DNA for the CDR3: TGCGCCAGCAGCCCCAAGTTGGGGGGCTACGAGCAGTACTTC. Encoded protein: CASSPKLGGYEQYF.

This clonotype was seen only a few times. The V call is TRBV20-1, the J call TRBJ2-7; tentatively, D is TRBD1 (5 bases). The V gene's germline CDR1 is DFQATT and CDR2 SNEGSKA (reference sequence). The CDR3 covers 13 residues. The V end was cut by 8 bases, the J end by 3 bases, with 17 bases between. As DNA, the CDR3 is TGCAGTTCCAAAGGGGCCTTGGACTACGAGCAGTACTTC. Residues: CSSKGALDYEQYF.

This clonotype was found many times. This chain links TRBV19 with TRBJ1-1; 8 bases line up with TRBD1. CDR1 and CDR2 from the germline V gene are LNHDA and SQIVND (reference sequence). The trim removed 3 bases at V and 6 bases at J, leaving 3 bases unmatched. The CDR3 runs 13 residues. As DNA, the CDR3 is TGTGCCAGTAGTATGGACAGGGCCTCTGAAGCTTTCTTT. Translated, it gives CASSMDRASEAFF.

Worth noting for this clonotype: Just one base apart from a much larger clone, this may be a read error. This chain uses TRBV12-3 or TRBV12-4 with TRBJ2-1; D remains unclear. The CDR3 has 14 residues. CDR3 sequence (DNA): TGTGCCAGCGCGCCTTATGGCTCCTACAATGGGCAGTTCTTC. The encoded protein is CASAPYGSYNGQFF.

This clonotype was counted many times. V gene TRBV30 combines with J gene TRBJ1-5; weak D call: TRBD1 (6 bases). The CDR3 sequence is 15 residues long. Germline lookup yields CDR1 GTSNPN and CDR2 SVGIG (reference sequence). With 2 bases removed from V and 9 bases from J, the gap between germline ends came to 20 bases. CDR3 protein: CAWSREVGGPLPQHF. The CDR3 region has the DNA TGTGCCTGGAGTCGCGAGGTGGGGGGGCCCTTGCCCCAGCATTTT.

This clonotype was counted at least ten times. The chain links TRBV10-3 to TRBJ2-7; 13 bases agree with TRBD2. The CDR3 runs 16 residues. V shed 6 bases, J shed 0 bases, and the junction held 5 bases outside the gene matches. The germline V gene encodes CDR1 ENHRY and CDR2 SYGVKD. DNA for the CDR3: TGTGCCATCAGCCCGGGACTAGCGGGATCCTCCTACGAGCAGTACTTC. Amino acid sequence: CAISPGLAGSSYEQYF.

V gene TRBV12-3 or TRBV12-4 combines with J gene TRBJ1-5, with TRBD1 identical over 8 bases. With 6 bases clipped from V and 1 base from J, the junction kept 11 bases outside the gene matches. This CDR3 region has 17 residues. The CDR3 loop is CASSPGAGGRSNQPQHF. The CDR3 DNA is TGTGCCAGCAGCCCCGGGGCAGGGGGCAGAAGCAATCAGCCCCAGCATTTT.

This clonotype has more than one count but fewer than ten. The chain links TRBV20-1 to TRBJ2-1; no firm D call. Germline CDR1 is DFQATT and CDR2 is SNEGSKA (reference sequence). The ends were cut back, 6 bases at V and 1 base at J, with 16 bases in the middle. The CDR3 loop spans 15 amino acids. The CDR3 nucleotides read TGCAGTGCCATCATCAGGCTTCGGTCCTACAATGAGCAGTTCTTC. It is translated as CSAIIRLRSYNEQFF.